The clone carrying this T cell receptor beta chain has just a few counts. Its antigen remains unidentified. Different DNA sequences within this sample yield the same CDR3. The data are from a study of T cell responses to AZD1222 COVID-19 vaccine. Broader study findings: Repertoire sampling was restricted to post-peak T cell response timepoints. Only a handful of people who got AZD1222 tested seropositive at baseline.

The data were produced by immunoSEQ multiplex PCR, yet TCRdb's version contains in-frame clones alone and is incomplete. Of some 110,000 clones in the sample, approximately 90% were seen once. This TCR was recovered from an adult in good health. The material was peripheral blood, obtained on day 0 of AZD1222 vaccination.

The DNA of the CDR3 is TGTGCCAGTAGTATAGCGGGAGGGTCCTACAATGAGCAGTTCTTC. Encoded protein: CASSIAGGSYNEQFF. The chain is built from TRBV19 and TRBJ2-1; TRBD2 agrees at 8 bases. V shed 1 base and J 1 base; nucleotides not matched to a gene: 0. In germline, CDR1 is LNHDA, CDR2 SQIVND (reference sequence). The CDR3 is 15 amino acids.